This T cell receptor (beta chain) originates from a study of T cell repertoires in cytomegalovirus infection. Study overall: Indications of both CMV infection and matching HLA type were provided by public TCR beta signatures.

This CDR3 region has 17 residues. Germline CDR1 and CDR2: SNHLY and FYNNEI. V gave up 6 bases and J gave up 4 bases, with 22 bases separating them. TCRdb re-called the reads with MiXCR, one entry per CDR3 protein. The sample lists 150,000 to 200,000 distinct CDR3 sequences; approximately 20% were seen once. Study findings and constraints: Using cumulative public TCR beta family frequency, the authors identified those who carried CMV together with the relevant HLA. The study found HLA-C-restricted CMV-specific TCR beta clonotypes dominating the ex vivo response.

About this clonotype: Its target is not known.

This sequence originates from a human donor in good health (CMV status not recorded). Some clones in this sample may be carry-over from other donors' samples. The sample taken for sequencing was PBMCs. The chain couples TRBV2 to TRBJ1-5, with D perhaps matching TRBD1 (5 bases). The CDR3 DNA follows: TGTGCCAGCAGCCAGCGGGTTCTAGACAGCAAGAATCAGCCCCAGCATTTT. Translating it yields CASSQRVLDSKNQPQHF.